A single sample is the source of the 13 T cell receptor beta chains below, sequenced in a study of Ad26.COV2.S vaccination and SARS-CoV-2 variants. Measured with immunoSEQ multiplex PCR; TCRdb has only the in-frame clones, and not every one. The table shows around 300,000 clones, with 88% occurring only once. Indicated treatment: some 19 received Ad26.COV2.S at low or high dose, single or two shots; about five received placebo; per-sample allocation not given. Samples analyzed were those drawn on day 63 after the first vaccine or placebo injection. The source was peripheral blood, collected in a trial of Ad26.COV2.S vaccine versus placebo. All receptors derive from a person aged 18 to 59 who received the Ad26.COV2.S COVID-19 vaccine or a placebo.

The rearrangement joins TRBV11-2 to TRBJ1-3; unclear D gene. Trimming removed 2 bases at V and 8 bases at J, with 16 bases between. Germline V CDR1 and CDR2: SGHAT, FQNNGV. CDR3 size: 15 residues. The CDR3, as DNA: TGTGCCAGCAGCTTATCGGGCTCCCCCCAGGACACCATATATTTT. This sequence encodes CASSLSGSPQDTIYF.

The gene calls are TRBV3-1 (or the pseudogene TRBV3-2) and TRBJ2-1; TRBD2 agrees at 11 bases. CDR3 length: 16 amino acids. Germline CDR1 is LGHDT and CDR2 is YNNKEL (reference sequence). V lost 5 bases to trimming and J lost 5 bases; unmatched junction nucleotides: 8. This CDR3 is CASSYSSGGTHNEQFF. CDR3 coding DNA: TGTGCCAGCAGCTACTCTAGCGGGGGGACTCACAATGAGCAGTTCTTC.

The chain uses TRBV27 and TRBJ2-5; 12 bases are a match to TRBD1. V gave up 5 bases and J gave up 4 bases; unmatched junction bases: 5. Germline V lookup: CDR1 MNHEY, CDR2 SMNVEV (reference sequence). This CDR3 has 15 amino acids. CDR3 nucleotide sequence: TGTGCCAGCAGTGGCGGGACAGGGGGCCGAGAGACCCAGTACTTC. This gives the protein CASSGGTGGRETQYF.

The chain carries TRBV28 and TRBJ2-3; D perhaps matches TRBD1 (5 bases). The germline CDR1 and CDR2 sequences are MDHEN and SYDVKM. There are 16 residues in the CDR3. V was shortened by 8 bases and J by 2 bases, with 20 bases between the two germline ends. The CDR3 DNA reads TGTGCCAGCCCTCCTAATACAGGCGAATTCACAGATACGCAGTATTTT. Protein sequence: CASPPNTGEFTDTQYF.

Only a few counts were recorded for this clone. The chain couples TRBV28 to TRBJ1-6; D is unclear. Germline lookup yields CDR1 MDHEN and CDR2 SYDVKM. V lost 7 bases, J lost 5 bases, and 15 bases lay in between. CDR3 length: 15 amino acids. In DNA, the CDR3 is TGTGCCAGCACCCCTGGGAGGGCCGATAATTCACCCCTCCACTTT. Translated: CASTPGRADNSPLHF.

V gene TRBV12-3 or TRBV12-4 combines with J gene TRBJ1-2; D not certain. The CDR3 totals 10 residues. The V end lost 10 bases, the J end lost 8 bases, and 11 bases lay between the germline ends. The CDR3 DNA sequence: TGTGCCATCTCACTTCCCGGCTACACCTTC. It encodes CAISLPGYTF.

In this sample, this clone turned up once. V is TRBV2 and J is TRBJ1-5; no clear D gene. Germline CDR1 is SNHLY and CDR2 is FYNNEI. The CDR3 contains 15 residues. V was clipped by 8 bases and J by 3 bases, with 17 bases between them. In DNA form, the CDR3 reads TGTGCCAGCCACGGTGCGAATGCGAACAATCAGCCCCAGCATTTT. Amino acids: CASHGANANNQPQHF.

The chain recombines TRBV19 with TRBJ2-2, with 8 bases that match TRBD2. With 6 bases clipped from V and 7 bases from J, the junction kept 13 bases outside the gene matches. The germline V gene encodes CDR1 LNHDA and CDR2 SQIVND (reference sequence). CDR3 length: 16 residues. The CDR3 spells CASSKAGASVFGELFF. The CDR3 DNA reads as TGTGCCAGTAGCAAAGCGGGGGCCTCAGTCTTCGGGGAGCTGTTTTTT.

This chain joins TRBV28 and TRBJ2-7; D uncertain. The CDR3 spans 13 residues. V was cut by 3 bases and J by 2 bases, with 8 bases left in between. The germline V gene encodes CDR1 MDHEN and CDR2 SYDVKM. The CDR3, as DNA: TGTGCCAGCAGTTTTGCTAGTACCTACGAGCAGTACTTC. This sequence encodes CASSFASTYEQYF.

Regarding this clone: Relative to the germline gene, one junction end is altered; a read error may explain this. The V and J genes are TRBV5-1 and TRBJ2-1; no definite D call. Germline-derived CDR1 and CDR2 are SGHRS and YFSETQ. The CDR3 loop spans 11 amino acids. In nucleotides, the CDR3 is TGCGCCAGCAGTCAAGAGAATGCGCAGTTCTTC. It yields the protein CASSQENAQFF.

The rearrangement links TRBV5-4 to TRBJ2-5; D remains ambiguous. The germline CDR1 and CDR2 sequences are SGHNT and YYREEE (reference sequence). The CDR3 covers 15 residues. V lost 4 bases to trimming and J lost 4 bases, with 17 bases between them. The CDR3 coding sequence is TGTGCCAGCAGCCCCTCCGGCCCCTCCTCAGAGACCCAGTACTTC. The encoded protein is CASSPSGPSSETQYF.

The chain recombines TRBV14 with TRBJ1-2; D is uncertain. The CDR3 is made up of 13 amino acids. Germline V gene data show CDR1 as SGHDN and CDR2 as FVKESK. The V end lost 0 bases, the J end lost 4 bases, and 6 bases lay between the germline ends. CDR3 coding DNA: TGTGCCAGCAGCCAAGAAGGTGTCTATGGCTACACCTTC. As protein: CASSQEGVYGYTF.

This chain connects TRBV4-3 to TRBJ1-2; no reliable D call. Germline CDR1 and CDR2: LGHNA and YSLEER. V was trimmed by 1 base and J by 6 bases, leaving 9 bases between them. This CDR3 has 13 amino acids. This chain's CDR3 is CASSQAALNGYTF. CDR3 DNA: TGCGCCAGCAGCCAAGCGGCTCTAAATGGCTACACCTTC.